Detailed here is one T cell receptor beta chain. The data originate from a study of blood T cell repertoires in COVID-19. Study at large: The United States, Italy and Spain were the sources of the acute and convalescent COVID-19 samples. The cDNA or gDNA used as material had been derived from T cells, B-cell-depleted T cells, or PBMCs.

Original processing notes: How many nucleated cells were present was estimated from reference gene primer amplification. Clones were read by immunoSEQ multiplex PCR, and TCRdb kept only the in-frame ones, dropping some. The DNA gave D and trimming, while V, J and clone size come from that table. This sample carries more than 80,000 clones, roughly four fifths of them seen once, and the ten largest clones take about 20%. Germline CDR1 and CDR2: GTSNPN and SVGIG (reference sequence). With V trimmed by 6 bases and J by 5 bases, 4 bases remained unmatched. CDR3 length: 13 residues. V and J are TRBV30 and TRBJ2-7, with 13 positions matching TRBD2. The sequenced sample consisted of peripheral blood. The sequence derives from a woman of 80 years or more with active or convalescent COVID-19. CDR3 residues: CACTGTSGNEQYF. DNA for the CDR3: TGTGCCTGTACCGGGACTAGCGGGAACGAGCAGTACTTC.